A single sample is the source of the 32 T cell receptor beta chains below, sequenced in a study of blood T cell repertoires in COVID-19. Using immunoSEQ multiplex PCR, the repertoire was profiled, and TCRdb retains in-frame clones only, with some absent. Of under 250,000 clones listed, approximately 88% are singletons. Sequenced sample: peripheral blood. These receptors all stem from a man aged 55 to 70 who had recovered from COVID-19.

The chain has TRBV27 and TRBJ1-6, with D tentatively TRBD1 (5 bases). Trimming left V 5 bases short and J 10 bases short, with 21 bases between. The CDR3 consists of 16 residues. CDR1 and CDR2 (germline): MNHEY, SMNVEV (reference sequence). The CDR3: CASSAQERGARSPLHF. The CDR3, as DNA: TGTGCCAGCAGTGCCCAGGAGCGGGGCGCCAGATCACCCCTCCACTTT.

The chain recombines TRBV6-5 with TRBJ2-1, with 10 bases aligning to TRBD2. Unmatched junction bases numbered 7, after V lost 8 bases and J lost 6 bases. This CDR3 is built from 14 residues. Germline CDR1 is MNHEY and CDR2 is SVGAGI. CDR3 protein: CASQRGGAVNEQFF. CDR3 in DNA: TGTGCCAGCCAGCGGGGGGGGGCGGTCAATGAGCAGTTCTTC.

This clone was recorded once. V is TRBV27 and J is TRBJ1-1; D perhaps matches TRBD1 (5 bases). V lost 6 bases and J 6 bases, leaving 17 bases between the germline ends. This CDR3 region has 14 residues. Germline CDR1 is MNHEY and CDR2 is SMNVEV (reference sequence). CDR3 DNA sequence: TGTGCCAGCAGATTAATGGGGGGAAGGGCTGAAGCTTTCTTT. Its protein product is CASRLMGGRAEAFF.

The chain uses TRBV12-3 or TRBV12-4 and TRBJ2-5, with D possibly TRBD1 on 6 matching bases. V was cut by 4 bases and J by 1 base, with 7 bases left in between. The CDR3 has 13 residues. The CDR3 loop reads CASSSDSQETQYF. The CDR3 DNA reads TGTGCCAGCAGTTCGGACAGCCAAGAGACCCAGTACTTC.

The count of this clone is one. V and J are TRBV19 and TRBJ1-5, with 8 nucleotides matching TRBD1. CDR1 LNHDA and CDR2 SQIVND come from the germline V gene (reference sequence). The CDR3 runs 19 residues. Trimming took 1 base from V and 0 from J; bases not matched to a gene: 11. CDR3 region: CASSIGGGTGKYSNQPQHF. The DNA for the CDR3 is TGTGCCAGTAGTATAGGGGGGGGGACAGGTAAATATAGCAATCAGCCCCAGCATTTT. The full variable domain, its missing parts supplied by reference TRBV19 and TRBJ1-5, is DGGITQSPKYLFRKEGQNVTLSCEQNLNHDAMYWYRQDPGQGLRLIYYSQIVNDFQKGDIAEGYSVSREKKESFPLTVTSAQKNPTAFYLCASSIGGGTGKYSNQPQHFGDGTRLSIL.

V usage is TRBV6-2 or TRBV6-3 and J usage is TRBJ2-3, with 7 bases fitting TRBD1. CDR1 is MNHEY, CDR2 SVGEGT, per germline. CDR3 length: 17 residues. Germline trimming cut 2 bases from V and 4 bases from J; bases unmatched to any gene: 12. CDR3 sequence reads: CASSYKKVDRVADTQYF. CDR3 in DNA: TGTGCCAGCAGTTACAAGAAGGTTGACAGGGTGGCAGATACGCAGTATTTT.

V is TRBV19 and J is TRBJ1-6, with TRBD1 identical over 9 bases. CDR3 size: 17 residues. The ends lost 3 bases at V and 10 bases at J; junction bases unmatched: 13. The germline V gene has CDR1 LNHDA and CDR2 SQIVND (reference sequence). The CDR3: CASSIFVTGGLRSPLHF. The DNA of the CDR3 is TGTGCCAGTAGTATCTTCGTGACAGGGGGTCTACGATCACCCCTCCACTTT.

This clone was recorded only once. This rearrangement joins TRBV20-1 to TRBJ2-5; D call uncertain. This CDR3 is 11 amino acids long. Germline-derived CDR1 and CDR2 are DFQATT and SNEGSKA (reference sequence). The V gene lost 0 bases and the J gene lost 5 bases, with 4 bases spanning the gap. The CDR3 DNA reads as TGCAGTGCTAGAGACAGGGAGACCCAGTACTTC. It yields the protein CSARDRETQYF.

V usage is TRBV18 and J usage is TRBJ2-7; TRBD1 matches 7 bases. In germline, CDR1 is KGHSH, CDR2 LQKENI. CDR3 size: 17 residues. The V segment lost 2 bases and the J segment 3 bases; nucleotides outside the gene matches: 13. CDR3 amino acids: CASSPVSTGDSYYEQYF. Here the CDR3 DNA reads TGTGCCAGCTCACCAGTTTCCACCGGGGACAGCTACTACGAGCAGTACTTC.

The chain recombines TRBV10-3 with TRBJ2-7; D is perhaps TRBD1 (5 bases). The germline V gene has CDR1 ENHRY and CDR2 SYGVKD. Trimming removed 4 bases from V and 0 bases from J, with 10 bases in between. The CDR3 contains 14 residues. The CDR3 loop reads CAISGSGASYEQYF. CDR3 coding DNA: TGTGCCATCAGTGGAAGTGGGGCCTCCTACGAGCAGTACTTC.

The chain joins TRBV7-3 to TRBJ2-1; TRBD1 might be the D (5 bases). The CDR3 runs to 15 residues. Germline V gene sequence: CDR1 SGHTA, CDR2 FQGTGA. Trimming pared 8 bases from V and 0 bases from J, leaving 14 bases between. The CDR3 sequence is CASQPTGSSYNEQFF. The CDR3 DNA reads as TGTGCCAGCCAACCCACAGGTAGCTCCTACAATGAGCAGTTCTTC.

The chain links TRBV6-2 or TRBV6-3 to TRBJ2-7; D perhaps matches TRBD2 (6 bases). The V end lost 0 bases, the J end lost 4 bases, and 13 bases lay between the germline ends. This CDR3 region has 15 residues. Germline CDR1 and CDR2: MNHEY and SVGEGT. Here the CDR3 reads CASSYSLGGEYEQYF. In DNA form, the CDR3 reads TGTGCCAGCAGTTACTCCCTTGGCGGGGAGTACGAGCAGTACTTC.

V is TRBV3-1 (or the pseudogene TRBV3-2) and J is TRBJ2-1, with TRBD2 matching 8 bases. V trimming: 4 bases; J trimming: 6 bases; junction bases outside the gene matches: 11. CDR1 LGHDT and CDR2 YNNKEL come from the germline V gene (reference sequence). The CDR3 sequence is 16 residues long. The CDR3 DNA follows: TGTGCCAGCAGCCCTCAACTAGCGGAAGGGCGCAATGAGCAGTTCTTC. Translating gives CASSPQLAEGRNEQFF.

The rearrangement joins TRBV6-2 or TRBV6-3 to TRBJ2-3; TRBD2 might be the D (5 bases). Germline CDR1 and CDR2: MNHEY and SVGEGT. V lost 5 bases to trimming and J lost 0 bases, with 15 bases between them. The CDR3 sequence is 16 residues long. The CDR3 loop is CASSALGLSSTDTQYF. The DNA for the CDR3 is TGTGCCAGCAGTGCACTAGGGCTATCTAGCACAGATACGCAGTATTTT.

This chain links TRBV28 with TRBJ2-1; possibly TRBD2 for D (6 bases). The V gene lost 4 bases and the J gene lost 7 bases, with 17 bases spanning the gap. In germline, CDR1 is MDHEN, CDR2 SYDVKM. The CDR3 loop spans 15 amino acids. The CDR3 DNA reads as TGTGCCAGCAGTTCTCTAGCGACCGGAGAGAATGAGCAGTTCTTC. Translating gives CASSSLATGENEQFF.

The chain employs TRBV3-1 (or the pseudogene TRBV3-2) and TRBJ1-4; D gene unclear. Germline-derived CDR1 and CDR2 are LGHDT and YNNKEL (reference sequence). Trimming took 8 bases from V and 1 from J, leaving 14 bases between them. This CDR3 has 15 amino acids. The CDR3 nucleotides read TGTGCCAGCCGCCTCCTTGCGGGAACTAATGAAAAACTGTTTTTT. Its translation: CASRLLAGTNEKLFF.

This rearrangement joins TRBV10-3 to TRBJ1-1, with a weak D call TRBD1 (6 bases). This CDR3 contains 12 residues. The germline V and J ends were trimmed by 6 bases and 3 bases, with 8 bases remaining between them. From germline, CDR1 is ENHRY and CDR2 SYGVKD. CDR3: CAIRRTDTEAFF. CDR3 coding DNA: TGTGCCATCAGGAGGACAGACACTGAAGCTTTCTTT.

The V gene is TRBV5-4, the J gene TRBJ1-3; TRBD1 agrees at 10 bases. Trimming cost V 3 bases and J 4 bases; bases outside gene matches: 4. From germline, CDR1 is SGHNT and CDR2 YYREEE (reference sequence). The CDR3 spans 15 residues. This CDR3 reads CASSWDRGSGNTIYF. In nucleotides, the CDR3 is TGTGCCAGCAGCTGGGACAGGGGATCAGGAAACACCATATATTTT.

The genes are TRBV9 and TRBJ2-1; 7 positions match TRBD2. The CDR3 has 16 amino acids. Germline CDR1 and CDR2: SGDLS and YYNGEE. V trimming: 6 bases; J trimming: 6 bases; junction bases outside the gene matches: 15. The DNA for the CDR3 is TGTGCCAGCACCCCTAGCGGCACGCCTTCCCCCAATGAGCAGTTCTTC. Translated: CASTPSGTPSPNEQFF.

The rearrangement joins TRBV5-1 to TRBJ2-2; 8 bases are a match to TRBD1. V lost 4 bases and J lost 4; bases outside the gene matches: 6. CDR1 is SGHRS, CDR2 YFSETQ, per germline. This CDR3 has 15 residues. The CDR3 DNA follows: TGCGCCAGCAGCCGAAACACAGGGGGCACCGGGGAGCTGTTTTTT. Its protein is CASSRNTGGTGELFF.

The CDR3 DNA is TGTGCCAGCAGCCTCCGGACAGGGGGGAACGAGCAGTACTTC. Protein product: CASSLRTGGNEQYF. The V and J genes are TRBV3-1 (or the pseudogene TRBV3-2) and TRBJ2-7; 10 nucleotides line up with TRBD1. In germline, CDR1 is LGHDT, CDR2 YNNKEL (reference sequence). The CDR3 spans 14 residues. After removal of 4 bases from V and 5 bases from J, the junction contained 5 bases not matched to a gene.

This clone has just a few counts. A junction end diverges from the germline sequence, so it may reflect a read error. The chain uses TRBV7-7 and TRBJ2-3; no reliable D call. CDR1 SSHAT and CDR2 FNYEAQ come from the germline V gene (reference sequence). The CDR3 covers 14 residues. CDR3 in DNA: TGTGCTAGCAGCTTTGACTCAACCACAGATACGCAGTATTTT. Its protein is CASSFDSTTDTQYF.

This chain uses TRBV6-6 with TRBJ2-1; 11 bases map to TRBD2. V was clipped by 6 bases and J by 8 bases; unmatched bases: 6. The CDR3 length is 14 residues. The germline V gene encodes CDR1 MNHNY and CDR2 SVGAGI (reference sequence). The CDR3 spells CASRLAGGLHEQFF. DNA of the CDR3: TGTGCCAGCAGGCTAGCGGGGGGCCTCCATGAGCAGTTCTTC.

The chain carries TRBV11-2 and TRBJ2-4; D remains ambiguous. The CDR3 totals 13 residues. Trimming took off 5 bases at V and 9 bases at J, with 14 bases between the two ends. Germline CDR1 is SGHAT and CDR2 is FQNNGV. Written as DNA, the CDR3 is TGTGCCAGCAGCCCCCTCGGCCGGGTCATTCAGTACTTC. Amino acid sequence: CASSPLGRVIQYF.

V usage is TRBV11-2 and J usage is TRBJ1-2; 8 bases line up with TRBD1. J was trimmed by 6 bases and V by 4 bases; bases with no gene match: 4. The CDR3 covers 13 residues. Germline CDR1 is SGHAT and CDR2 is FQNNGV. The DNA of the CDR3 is TGTGCCAGCAGCTCCGACAGGGGAAATGGCTACACCTTC. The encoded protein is CASSSDRGNGYTF.

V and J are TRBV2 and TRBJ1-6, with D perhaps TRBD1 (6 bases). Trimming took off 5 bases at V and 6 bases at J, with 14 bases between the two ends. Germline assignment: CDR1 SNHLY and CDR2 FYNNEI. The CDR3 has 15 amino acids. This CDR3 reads CASSRQGSPNSPLHF. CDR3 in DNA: TGTGCCAGCAGTCGGCAGGGGTCCCCTAATTCACCCCTCCACTTT. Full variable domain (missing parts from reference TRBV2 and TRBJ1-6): EPEVTQTPSHQVTQMGQEVILRCVPISNHLYFYWYRQILGQKVEFLVSFYNNEISEKSEIFDDQFSVERPDGSNFTLKIRSTKLEDSAMYFCASSRQGSPNSPLHFGNGTRLTVT.

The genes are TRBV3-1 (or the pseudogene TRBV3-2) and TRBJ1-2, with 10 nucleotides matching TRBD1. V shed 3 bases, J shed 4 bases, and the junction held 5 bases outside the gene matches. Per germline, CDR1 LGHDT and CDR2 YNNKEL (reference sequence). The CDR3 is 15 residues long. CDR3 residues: CASSHRTGGLYGYTF. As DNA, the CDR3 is TGTGCCAGCAGCCATCGGACAGGGGGTCTCTATGGCTACACCTTC.

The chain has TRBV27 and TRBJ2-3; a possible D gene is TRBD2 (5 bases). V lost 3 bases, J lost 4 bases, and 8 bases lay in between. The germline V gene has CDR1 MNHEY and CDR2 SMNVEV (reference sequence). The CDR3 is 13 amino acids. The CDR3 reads CASSLGSSDTQYF. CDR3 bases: TGTGCCAGCAGTTTGGGGAGCTCAGATACGCAGTATTTT.

The CDR3 here is CASSGGTSGKSYEQYF. CDR3 nucleotides: TGCGCCAGCAGCGGGGGGACTAGCGGGAAATCCTACGAGCAGTACTTC. The V call is TRBV5-1, the J call TRBJ2-7, with TRBD2 matching over 13 bases. The CDR3 has 16 residues. CDR1 and CDR2 from the germline V gene are SGHRS and YFSETQ. The V gene end was trimmed by 4 bases and the J gene end by 1 base; junction bases not matched to a gene: 5.

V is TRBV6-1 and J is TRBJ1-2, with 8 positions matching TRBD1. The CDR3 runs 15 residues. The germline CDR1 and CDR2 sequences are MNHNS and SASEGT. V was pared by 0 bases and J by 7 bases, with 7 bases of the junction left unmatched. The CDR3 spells CASSEAWQGALGYTF. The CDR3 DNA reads TGTGCCAGCAGTGAAGCCTGGCAGGGGGCGCTTGGCTACACCTTC.

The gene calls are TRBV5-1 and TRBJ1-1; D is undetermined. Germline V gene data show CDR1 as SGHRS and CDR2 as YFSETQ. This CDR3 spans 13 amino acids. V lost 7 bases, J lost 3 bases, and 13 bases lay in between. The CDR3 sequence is CASYKRKDTEAFF. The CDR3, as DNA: TGCGCCAGCTATAAGAGGAAGGACACTGAAGCTTTCTTT.

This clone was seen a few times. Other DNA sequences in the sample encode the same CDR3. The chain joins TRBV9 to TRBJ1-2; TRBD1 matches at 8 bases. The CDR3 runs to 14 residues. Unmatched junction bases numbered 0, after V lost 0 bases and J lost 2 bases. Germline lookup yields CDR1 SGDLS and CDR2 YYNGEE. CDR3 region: CASSVGTGNYGYTF. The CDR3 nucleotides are TGTGCCAGCAGCGTAGGGACAGGGAACTATGGCTACACCTTC.